One sample yielded the 8 T cell receptor beta chains listed below, sequenced in a study of T cell clonality in common variable immunodeficiency. Sequencing was performed with immunoSEQ multiplex PCR; in TCRdb, only in-frame clones are kept and a portion is missing. This sample includes more than 35,000 clones with no singletons; its ten biggest clones take up approximately 3.2%. Sequences were obtained from peripheral blood mononuclear cells. The receptors were sampled from a person aged 18-69 years in good health.

This clone was counted many times. The CDR3 region is CASTLAGRIGNEQFF. Incomplete CDR3 DNA: TGTGCCAGCACACTAGCGGGCCGAATAGGGAATGAG. J is TRBJ2-1 and V is TRBV5-5; 9 bases line up with TRBD2. The CDR3 extends 3 residues past the end of the read, so its final part is completed from the germline J gene. This CDR3 region has 15 residues. Per germline, CDR1 SGHKS and CDR2 YYEKEE (reference sequence). Germline trimming cut 6 bases from V and 7 bases from J; bases unmatched to any gene: 11.

This clone came up a few times. The read ends 3 residues early relative to the CDR3; the germline J gene fills the gap. The V and J genes are TRBV6-1 and TRBJ1-5; the D gene is possibly TRBD1 (5 bases). The V and J ends lost 6 bases and 6 bases respectively, with 18 bases between them. This CDR3 region has 15 residues. Germline V gene sequence: CDR1 MNHNS, CDR2 SASEGT. The covered CDR3 bases are TGTGCCAGCAGCGAATGGGGGGGAGGGAGTCAGCCC. This translates into CASSEWGGGSQP. The complete CDR3 sequence is CASSEWGGGSQPQHF.

This clone was counted between two and nine times. The read is 3 residues too short to cover the CDR3 end, so that end is filled in from the germline J gene. The V gene is TRBV7-8, the J gene TRBJ1-6, with D tentatively TRBD1 (6 bases). This CDR3 spans 17 amino acids. V was shortened by 5 bases and J by 7 bases, with 21 bases between the two germline ends. CDR1 and CDR2 (germline): SGHVS, FQNEAQ. The CDR3 sequence: CASSRRHREVTNSPLHF. CDR3 DNA, as far as it was read: TGTGCCAGCAGCAGAAGGCACAGGGAAGTTACGAATTCACCC. The whole variable domain, remainder taken from reference TRBV7-8 and TRBJ1-6, is GAGVSQSPRYKVAKRGQDVALRCDPISGHVSLFWYQQALGQGPEFLTYFQNEAQLDKSGLPSDRFFAERPEGSVSTLKIQRTQQEDSAVYLCASSRRHREVTNSPLHFGNGTRLTVT.

This clone was counted many times. Read coverage stops 3 residues before the CDR3 terminus; the germline J gene supplies the remainder. The chain combines TRBV30 with TRBJ2-1, with TRBD2 matching over 8 bases. The CDR3 is made up of 15 amino acids. Trimming removed 0 bases from V and 7 bases from J; junction bases left unmatched: 8. The V gene's germline CDR1 is GTSNPN and CDR2 SVGIG (reference sequence). CDR3 in amino acids: CAWSVPAGVWNEQFF. The DNA read from the CDR3 is TGTGCCTGGAGTGTACCAGCGGGAGTGTGGAATGAG.

This clone was recorded at least ten times. The DNA ends 3 residues before the CDR3 does, and the rest of the CDR3 is filled in from the germline J gene. The rearrangement uses TRBV2 and TRBJ2-1; 11 positions match TRBD2. CDR1 and CDR2 (germline): SNHLY, FYNNEI. The CDR3 contains 15 residues. V gave up 2 bases and J gave up 8 bases; unmatched junction bases: 5. The part of the CDR3 DNA that was read is TGTGCCAGCAGTGAACTAGCGGGAGGAGTCGATGAG. Translation: CASSELAGGVDE. The entire CDR3 reads CASSELAGGVDEQFF. The variable domain in full, with the rest retrieved from reference TRBV2 and TRBJ2-1, is EPEVTQTPSHQVTQMGQEVILRCVPISNHLYFYWYRQILGQKVEFLVSFYNNEISEKSEIFDDQFSVERPDGSNFTLKIRSTKLEDSAMYFCASSELAGGVDEQFFGPGTRLTVL.

This clone was observed many times. Here the CDR3 reads CASTTGTGSYEQYF. Incomplete CDR3 DNA: TGTGCCAGCACCACCGGGACAGGTTCCTACGAG. The chain employs TRBV11-2 and TRBJ2-7; 8 bases match TRBD1. The CDR3 extends 3 residues past the end of the read, so its final part is completed from the germline J gene. The V gene end was trimmed by 7 bases and the J gene end by 1 base; junction bases not matched to a gene: 6. Germline values: CDR1 SGHAT, CDR2 FQNNGV. This CDR3 is built from 14 residues.

This clone occurred many times. Read data end 3 residues before the CDR3 end; the end is taken from the germline J gene. V is TRBV7-8 and J is TRBJ2-7, with TRBD2 as a possible D gene (5 bases). CDR3 length: 15 residues. The ends were cut back, 4 bases at V and 2 bases at J, with 15 bases in the middle. Germline values: CDR1 SGHVS, CDR2 FQNEAQ. The part of the CDR3 DNA that was read is TGTGCCAGCAGCTCGGACTTAACCCGGACCTACGAG. This gives the protein CASSSDLTRTYE. The CDR3 in its entirety is CASSSDLTRTYEQYF.

This clone was recorded at least ten times. The sequenced fragment ends 3 residues before the CDR3 boundary, so the rest is inferred from the germline J gene. The V gene is TRBV6-2 or TRBV6-3, the J gene TRBJ2-2; 11 nucleotides line up with TRBD2. V was clipped by 0 bases and J by 8 bases; unmatched bases: 8. CDR3 size: 17 residues. CDR1 and CDR2 (germline): MNHEY, SVGEGT. The CDR3 is CASSYSGLAGGSGELFF. The CDR3 DNA, read in part, is TGTGCCAGCAGTTACTCGGGGCTAGCGGGAGGCTCGGGGGAG.